This TCR beta chain is drawn from a study of sequential checkpoint blockade in melanoma. Clones were read by immunoSEQ multiplex PCR, and TCRdb kept only the in-frame ones, dropping some. Of about 20,000 clones in the sample, more than 65% are singletons; the top ten hold 4% to 6%. Germline assignment: CDR1 MRHNA and CDR2 SNTAGT. J gave up 2 bases and V 5 bases, and 8 bases lay outside the gene matches. This CDR3 is built from 17 residues. Specified treatment: randomized to nivolumab then ipilimumab (arm A) or the reverse (arm B). DNA-damaging chemotherapy had not been given to any patient beforehand.

Material: tumor tissue (inferred from file names), obtained from a patient given nivolumab and ipilimumab in sequence. The chain combines TRBV6-4 with TRBJ2-3; 12 positions agree with TRBD2. The sequence came from a human donor with melanoma. The CDR3 loop reads CASSWAGLAGPTDTQYF. As DNA, the CDR3 is TGTGCCAGCAGTTGGGCCGGACTAGCGGGACCCACAGATACGCAGTATTTT.